The present TCR beta chain was sequenced within a study of T cells in Graves' hyperthyroidism and ophthalmopathy. The CDR3 has 15 amino acids. V shed 4 bases, J shed 5 bases, and the junction held 7 bases outside the gene matches. This clonotype was picked up a small number of times. There were TCR beta CDR3 regions amplified from RNA transcripts. Using the HTBI primer set, a first-round RT-PCR was run on the TCR CDR3. One entry per CDR3 protein, called by TCRdb with MiXCR from the multiplex PCR reads. The data show a few hundred thousand distinct CDR3 sequences, roughly 16% seen once. This sequence joins TRBV12-3 or TRBV12-4 and TRBJ1-3; TRBD1 matches 8 bases. The sequenced sample consisted of blood. This clonotype was sampled from a middle-aged woman with Graves' ophthalmopathy. CDR3 loop: CASSWATGARNTIYF. DNA of the CDR3: TGTGCCAGCAGTTGGGCGACAGGGGCTAGAAACACCATATATTTT.